A selection of T cell receptor beta chains follows, all from one sample in a study of cytomegalovirus exposure and HLA in healthy donors. Profiled with immunoSEQ multiplex PCR; TCRdb holds only in-frame clones, not every one. The table includes around 94,000 clones, roughly four fifths detected once. The sequenced material came from PBMCs. The receptors derive from a human donor in good health. Both conserved end residues are part of each CDR3. D genes are given only for firm matches. Clone size is given for some rows only: seen once, a few or many times, or a class if the clone is expanded.

d_gene	len	abundance	j_gene	v_gene	CDR3nt	CDR3aa
TRBD2	15	-	TRBJ2-3	TRBV18	TGTGCCAGCTCAACTCCGGGACTAGCGGTTGATACGCAGTATTTT	CASSTPGLAVDTQYF
-	12	-	TRBJ2-2	TRBV9	TGTGCCAGCAGCGTTAGTCGCGGGGAGCTGTTTTTT	CASSVSRGELFF
-	14	once	TRBJ1-2	TRBV27	TGTGCCAGCAGTCCCCCGGGGGGCTCCTATGGCTACACCTTC	CASSPPGGSYGYTF
-	16	-	TRBJ1-1	TRBV10-2	TGCGCCAGCAGTGTGCCGGGTGGAACGGGGAACACTGAAGCTTTCTTT	CASSVPGGTGNTEAFF
-	14	-	TRBJ2-2	TRBV6-5	TGTGCCAGCACCTCGGGACTGAACACCGGGGAGCTGTTTTTT	CASTSGLNTGELFF
-	14	-	TRBJ1-1	TRBV2	TGTGCCAGCAGTGAAGCGTCGGGGGGGGCTGAAGCTTTCTTT	CASSEASGGAEAFF
TRBD2	17	-	TRBJ2-1	TRBV7-6	TGTGCCAGCAGCGTAGGCGCCCTAGCGGGAGGGGACAATGAGCAGTTCTTC	CASSVGALAGGDNEQFF
-	11	-	TRBJ2-1	TRBV20-1	TGCAGTGCTAGAGATCAGTTGGAGCTGTTCTTC	CSARDQLELFF
TRBD1	13	-	TRBJ2-7	TRBV5-1	TGCGCCAGCAGCTTGGGGACAGGGGGCGAGCAGTACTTC	CASSLGTGGEQYF
-	15	-	TRBJ2-3	TRBV6-5	TGTGCCAGCAGTTACTCGAGGCACCAGACAGATACGCAGTATTTT	CASSYSRHQTDTQYF
-	11	-	TRBJ2-1	TRBV30	TGTGCCTGGAGGAGATACAATGAGCAGTTCTTC	CAWRRYNEQFF
-	13	-	TRBJ1-4	TRBV29-1	TGCAGCGTTGAAGATCGATCGGCGCGGAAACTGTTTTTT	CSVEDRSARKLFF
-	13	once	TRBJ1-4	TRBV12-2	TGTGCAAGTCGCTACAGGGGTGGGGAAAAACTGTTTTTT	CASRYRGGEKLFF
TRBD1	15	-	TRBJ2-7	TRBV6-5	TGTGCCAGCAGTTATTCCCCGGACAGGGTGAACGAGCAGTACTTC	CASSYSPDRVNEQYF
-	13	-	TRBJ2-1	TRBV30	TGTGCCTGGAGCGGGGGAGCAAACAATGAGCAGTTCTTC	CAWSGGANNEQFF
TRBD1	15	-	TRBJ2-7	TRBV6-5	TGTGCCAGCAGTTACGACCGACAGGGGACCTACGAGCAGTACTTC	CASSYDRQGTYEQYF
TRBD1	15	-	TRBJ2-7	TRBV5-1	TGCGCCAGCAGCAAGACAGGGCCCCGGGGCGACGAGCAGTACTTC	CASSKTGPRGDEQYF
TRBD2	16	-	TRBJ2-2	TRBV9	TGTGCCAGCAGCGTAGGTCGCGGGAGATCCCCCGGGGAGCTGTTTTTT	CASSVGRGRSPGELFF
TRBD2	13	-	TRBJ2-5	TRBV6-5	TGTGCCAGCACCGGACTAGCGGGGGAGACCCAGTACTTC	CASTGLAGETQYF
TRBD2	16	-	TRBJ2-1	TRBV9	TGTGCCAGCAGCTCCCCCGGGACTAGCTCCTACAATGAGCAGTTCTTC	CASSSPGTSSYNEQFF
-	15	-	TRBJ1-5	TRBV6-6	TGTGCCAGCAGTCCCGACGACAGATCCAATCAGCCCCAGCATTTT	CASSPDDRSNQPQHF
-	14	-	TRBJ1-2	TRBV28	TGTGCCAGCAGTTCCCTGGACAGCAACTATGGCTACACCTTC	CASSSLDSNYGYTF
-	14	-	TRBJ2-7	TRBV19	TGTGCCAGTAGTTACGGGGGAACGACCTACGAGCAGTACTTC	CASSYGGTTYEQYF
-	14	-	TRBJ2-4	TRBV6-5	TGTGCCAGCAGGTCCCAGGGGATCAAAAACATTCAGTACTTC	CASRSQGIKNIQYF
-	15	-	TRBJ2-6	TRBV27	TGTGCCAGCAGGACTGCAGGGCCTGGGGCCAACGTCCTGACTTTC	CASRTAGPGANVLTF
TRBD2	15	-	TRBJ2-1	TRBV5-4	TGTGCCAGCAGCTTGGCGGGACTAACAATCAATGAGCAGTTCTTC	CASSLAGLTINEQFF
TRBD1	14	-	TRBJ2-7	TRBV9	TGTGCCAGCAGCCCCAACAGGGGCTCCTACGAGCAGTACTTC	CASSPNRGSYEQYF
-	13	-	TRBJ1-4	TRBV7-2	TGTGCCAGCAGCTTAGCCAGGGTCGAAAAACTGTTTTTT	CASSLARVEKLFF
-	15	-	TRBJ2-3	TRBV7-3	TGTGCCAGCAGTCGGATAGGGGGGGCTGGGGATACGCAGTATTTT	CASSRIGGAGDTQYF